A selection of T cell receptor beta chains follows, all from one sample in a study of blood T cell repertoires in COVID-19. TCRdb keeps only in-frame clones here, not all; method: immunoSEQ multiplex PCR. The table shows roughly 360,000 clones, with roughly four fifths occurring only once. Sequencing used PBMCs or T cells enriched from blood (not recorded which). All receptors come from a woman between 45 and 65 years old who had recovered from COVID-19. The CDR3 runs from the conserved cysteine through the conserved F or W. Each record gives: V gene, clone size, D gene, J gene, CDR3 DNA, CDR3 protein. D genes are given only for firm matches. Some rows mark clone size as missing; the rest say once, few, many or name a class of expanded clone.

TRBV5-6,-,-,TRBJ1-5,TGTGCCAGCAGCAACACAAGGGGTGAGCGTCAGCCCCAGCATTTT,CASSNTRGERQPQHF
TRBV6-2/TRBV6-3,-,-,TRBJ2-3,TGTGCCAGCAGTCACACAGATACGCAGTATTTT,CASSHTDTQYF
TRBV4-2,-,TRBD2,TRBJ2-7,TGTGCCAGCAGCCAGTACACTAGCGGGGGGAACTACGAGCAGTACTTC,CASSQYTSGGNYEQYF
TRBV13,-,TRBD1,TRBJ2-1,TGTGCCAGCAGCGCTAGCCGGGACAGCCAGCCCTGGCCCAATGAGCAGTTCTTC,CASSASRDSQPWPNEQFF
TRBV6-5,few,-,TRBJ1-2,TGTGCCAGCAGTTCGGTCAAACGCGGGCAGCCCTATGGCTACACCTTC,CASSSVKRGQPYGYTF
TRBV4-3,-,-,TRBJ1-5,TGCGCCAGCAGCCAAGGGACGGGATCGCACCGGAGGCATTTT,CASSQGTGSHRRHF
TRBV6-1,-,-,TRBJ1-2,TGTGCCAGCAGTGAAGCGCGACAGGCTAACTATGGCTACACCTTC,CASSEARQANYGYTF
TRBV2,-,TRBD1,TRBJ2-6,TGTGCCAGCAGTGTAGGGTCACAGGGGGCAGCTGGGGCCAACGTCCTGACTTTC,CASSVGSQGAAGANVLTF
TRBV7-7,-,-,TRBJ2-5,TGTGCTAGCAGCTTCCGGGGGACAGCACAAGAGACCCAGTACTTC,CASSFRGTAQETQYF
TRBV30,few,-,TRBJ1-2,TGTGCCTGGAGGGGGGGACGGATTAACTATGGCTACACCTTC,CAWRGGRINYGYTF
TRBV7-6,-,-,TRBJ1-3,TGTGCCAGCAGCTTAGCGCAAGGGACAATCGGAAACACCATATATTTT,CASSLAQGTIGNTIYF
TRBV21-1,-,-,TRBJ2-2,TGTGCCAGCACCGATACAGGAGAGCTGTTTTTT,CASTDTGELFF
TRBV5-1,-,-,TRBJ2-1,TGCGCCAGCAGCTTGGTTCCGGGAACATACAATGAGCAGTTCTTC,CASSLVPGTYNEQFF
TRBV10-3,-,-,TRBJ1-6,TGTGCCGCCTCCTCCGTTGGTACACAAGATTCACCCCTCCACTTT,CAASSVGTQDSPLHF
TRBV7-8,-,-,TRBJ1-6,TGTGCCAGCAGCCTTTCGGGGGGGGCCCCACCCCTCCACTTT,CASSLSGGAPPLHF
TRBV19,once,TRBD2,TRBJ2-7,TGTGCCAGTAGCCTCGGACTAGCGGGATACGAGCAGTACTTC,CASSLGLAGYEQYF
TRBV9,-,-,TRBJ1-1,TGTGCCAGCAGCGAAACACCAATGAACACTGAAGCTTTCTTT,CASSETPMNTEAFF
TRBV5-5,-,-,TRBJ2-7,TGTGCCAGCAGCTTGAAAAGCCTGCACTCCTACGAGCAGTACTTC,CASSLKSLHSYEQYF
TRBV2,-,TRBD1,TRBJ2-7,TGTGCCAGCAGTGGGACAGGGGGCCACGAGCAGTACTTC,CASSGTGGHEQYF
TRBV2,-,TRBD1,TRBJ1-4,TGTGCCAGCAGTCGGGACAGGATAGGGGAAAAACTGTTTTTT,CASSRDRIGEKLFF
TRBV19,-,-,TRBJ1-2,TGTGCCACCGCGGACACGCGCTATGGCTACACCTTC,CATADTRYGYTF
TRBV11-2,-,-,TRBJ1-1,TGTGCCAGCAGCTTAGCCCCCTCTAATCCGAACACTGAAGCTTTCTTT,CASSLAPSNPNTEAFF
TRBV5-1,-,TRBD1,TRBJ2-5,TGCGCCAGCACCTATGACAGGGGAGAGACCCAGTACTTC,CASTYDRGETQYF
TRBV6-4,-,TRBD2,TRBJ2-1,TGTGCCAGCAGGACCCCATTGATTCGGGAGGGCGAGGATGAGCAGTTCTTC,CASRTPLIREGEDEQFF
TRBV3-1/TRBV3-2,-,TRBD1,TRBJ1-2,TGTGCCAGCAGTCCTACAGGGGACAGTGGCTACACCTTC,CASSPTGDSGYTF
TRBV20-1,-,-,TRBJ2-7,TGCAGTCCTAAGCGACTCTACGAGCAGTACTTC,CSPKRLYEQYF
TRBV13,-,TRBD1,TRBJ2-1,TGTGCCAGCAGCTTAGACACAGGGGGCGGGGGTGAGCAGTTCTTC,CASSLDTGGGGEQFF
TRBV18,once,TRBD1,TRBJ1-5,TGTGCCAGCTCACTGTTGGGACAGGGTGACCAGCCCCAGCATTTT,CASSLLGQGDQPQHF
TRBV12-3/TRBV12-4,-,-,TRBJ2-1,TGTGCCAGCAGTTTTAGAGGGAACAATGAGCAGTTCTTC,CASSFRGNNEQFF
TRBV7-3,-,-,TRBJ2-3,TGTGCCAGCAGCCACCCCGGGGGTGATACGCAGTATTTT,CASSHPGGDTQYF
TRBV9,-,-,TRBJ2-7,TGTGCCAGCAGCATAAAATTCGACACCTACGAGCAGTACTTC,CASSIKFDTYEQYF
TRBV7-2,-,-,TRBJ2-1,TGTGCCAGCAGCTCATCTCTCCGGGATGAGCAGTTCTTC,CASSSSLRDEQFF